This T cell receptor beta chain was captured by sequencing in a study of blood T cell repertoires in COVID-19. Only in-frame clones appear in the TCRdb table, and some are missing; sequencing was by immunoSEQ multiplex PCR. Of about 100,000 clones listed, approximately 90% are singletons. Unmatched junction bases numbered 6, after V lost 6 bases and J lost 5 bases. Germline V gene lookup returns CDR1 LNHDA and CDR2 SQIVND (reference sequence). The CDR3 covers 13 residues. This clonotype originated in a woman of 80 years or more with acute or convalescent COVID-19. The genes are TRBV19 and TRBJ1-1, with 7 bases lining up with TRBD1. Sequences were obtained from peripheral blood. DNA of the CDR3: TGTGCCAGTAGCCAAACAGGGGTAACTGAAGCTTTCTTT. It is translated as CASSQTGVTEAFF.